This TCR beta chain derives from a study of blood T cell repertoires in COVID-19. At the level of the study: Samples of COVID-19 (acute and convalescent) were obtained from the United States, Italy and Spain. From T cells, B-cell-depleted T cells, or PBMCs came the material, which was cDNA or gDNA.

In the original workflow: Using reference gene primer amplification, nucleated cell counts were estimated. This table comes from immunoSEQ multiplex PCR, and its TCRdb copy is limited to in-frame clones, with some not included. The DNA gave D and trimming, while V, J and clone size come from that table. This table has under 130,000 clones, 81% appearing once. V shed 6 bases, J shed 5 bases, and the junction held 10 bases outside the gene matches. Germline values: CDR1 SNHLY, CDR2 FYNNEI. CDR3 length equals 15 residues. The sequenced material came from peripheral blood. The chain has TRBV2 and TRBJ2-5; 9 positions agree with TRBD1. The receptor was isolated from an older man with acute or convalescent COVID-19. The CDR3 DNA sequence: TGTGCCAGCAGGGGACAGGGACAGTTGGGGGAGACCCAGTACTTC. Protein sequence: CASRGQGQLGETQYF.